Here is one T cell receptor beta chain with its context. As yet, its antigen is unknown. This sample is drawn from a study of neoadjuvant anti-PD-1 for oral cavity cancer. Regarding the study as a whole: Treg/Th17 ratio rose with pretreatment blood and fell with post-treatment tumor TCRbeta clonality.

The J segment lost 3 bases and the V segment lost 5 bases, leaving 12 bases of the junction unmatched. This CDR3 has 16 residues. CDR1 SGHDT and CDR2 YYEEEE come from the germline V gene. The table came from immunoSEQ multiplex PCR; TCRdb's copy has only in-frame clones and leaves some out. Of about 62,000 clones listed, 65% to 85% are singletons. V is TRBV5-6 and J is TRBJ2-7; 9 nucleotides match TRBD1. This clonotype was sampled from a person aged 40 to 85 with oral cavity squamous cell carcinoma. Sequences were derived from PBMCs, sampled before nivolumab (anti-PD-1) treatment. The CDR3 sequence is CASSYTTGTGNYEQYF. DNA of the CDR3: TGTGCCAGCAGTTACACCACCGGGACAGGGAACTACGAGCAGTACTTC.